This T cell receptor beta chain was identified during a study of CD8 T cell repertoires and HIV-1 epitope variants. On the study more broadly: Epitopes were three Gag families plus Nef HW9 and YT9. Study results and caveats: Of 9 or 10 antigen-specific beta clonotypes, six appeared to cross-react with escape variants.

As concerns this clone: Its antigen remains unidentified.

Some clones are missing from TCRdb's copy, which holds only in-frame ones; the method was immunoSEQ multiplex PCR. The sample yields a few thousand clones, about 62% seen once. The sequencing sample was made of cultured CD8+ T cells derived from PBMCs. The TCR sequence derives from a male donor with HIV.

CDR3 coding DNA: TGTGCCAGCAGCTTAGGGGGCGATGAGCAGTTCTTC. As protein: CASSLGGDEQFF. The chain joins TRBV7-2 to TRBJ2-1; D possibly corresponds to TRBD1 (5 bases). This CDR3 is built from 12 residues. CDR1 SGHTA and CDR2 FQGNSA come from the germline V gene. V was cut by 1 base and J by 8 bases, with 6 bases left in between.